This TCR beta chain originates from a study of blood T cells in healthy people across ages. Deletions cut 0 bases from V and 0 bases from J, with 9 bases between. Germline CDR1 and CDR2: MGHRA and YSYEKL. This CDR3 spans 15 amino acids. Next came a second PCR, run for roughly 6 to 11 cycles, which used a sample-barcoded 5' primer along with a J-beta primer mix. TCRdb re-derived calls from the 5' RACE reads in MiXCR, one entry per CDR3 protein. Of around 1,900,000 distinct CDR3 sequences listed, around 42% were seen once; the top ten hold roughly 24%. This clonotype was seen only a few times. The clonotype was recovered from a human donor in good health. This sequence joins TRBV4-1 and TRBJ2-7; D is unresolved. Specimen: blood. In nucleotides, the CDR3 is TGCGCCAGCAGCCAAGAGATTGGATCCTCCTACGAGCAGTACTTC. Translated, it gives CASSQEIGSSYEQYF.